This T cell receptor beta chain was identified in a study of CD8 T cells in Susac syndrome. RNA, at roughly 0.45 to 1 ug, was reverse transcribed with random hexamers. TCRdb analysed the immunoSEQ multiplex PCR reads with MiXCR anew, one entry per CDR3 protein. This table has about 210,000 distinct CDR3 sequences, 85% to 95% appearing once. The CDR3 consists of 14 residues. V was trimmed by 5 bases and J by 4 bases, leaving 12 bases between them. This chain connects TRBV12-3 or TRBV12-4 to TRBJ1-5; D is possibly TRBD1 (5 bases). Input material: CD4+ T cells from PBMCs. The receptor comes from a human donor in good health. The CDR3 DNA follows: TGTGCCAGCAGTCCGGGGAACAGGAATCAGCCCCAGCATTTT. Translating gives CASSPGNRNQPQHF.